This TCR beta chain was recovered during a study of T cell changes during pregnancy in multiple sclerosis. Germline V gene data show CDR1 as MGHRA and CDR2 as YSYEKL. The CDR3 is 12 residues long. The V and J ends lost 4 bases and 9 bases respectively, with 12 bases between them. Libraries were prepared by immunoSEQ multiplex PCR; TCRdb keeps only in-frame clonotypes and omits some of them. The table lists some 40,000 clones, nearly 90% of them singletons, with roughly 0.55% in the top ten. The sequenced sample was CD4+ T cells from peripheral blood mononuclear cells, obtained in the second trimester of pregnancy. The clonotype originates from a female donor with multiple sclerosis, enrolled in a pregnancy study. The chain employs TRBV4-1 and TRBJ1-1; D might be TRBD1 (6 bases). DNA for the CDR3: TGCGCCAGCAGCCTACCCGGACAGAAAGCTTTCTTT. It encodes CASSLPGQKAFF.